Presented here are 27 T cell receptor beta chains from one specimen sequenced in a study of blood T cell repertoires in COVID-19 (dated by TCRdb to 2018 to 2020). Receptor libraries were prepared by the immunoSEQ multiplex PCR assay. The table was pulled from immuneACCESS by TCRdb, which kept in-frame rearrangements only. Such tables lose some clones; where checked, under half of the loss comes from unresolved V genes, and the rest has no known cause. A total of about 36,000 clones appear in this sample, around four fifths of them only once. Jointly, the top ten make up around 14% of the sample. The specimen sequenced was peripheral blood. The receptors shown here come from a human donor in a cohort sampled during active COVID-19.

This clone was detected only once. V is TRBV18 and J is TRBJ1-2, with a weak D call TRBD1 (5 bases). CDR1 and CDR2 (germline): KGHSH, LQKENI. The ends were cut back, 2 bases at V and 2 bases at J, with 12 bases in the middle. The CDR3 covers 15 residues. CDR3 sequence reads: CASSPRSQGNYGYTF. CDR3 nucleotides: TGTGCCAGCTCACCAAGATCCCAGGGAAACTATGGCTACACCTTC.

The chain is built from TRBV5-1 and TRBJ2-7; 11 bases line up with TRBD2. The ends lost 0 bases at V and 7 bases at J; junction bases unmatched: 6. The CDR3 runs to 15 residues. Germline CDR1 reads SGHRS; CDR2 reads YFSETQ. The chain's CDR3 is CASSLGLAGRGEQYF. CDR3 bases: TGCGCCAGCAGCTTGGGACTAGCGGGGAGAGGGGAGCAGTACTTC. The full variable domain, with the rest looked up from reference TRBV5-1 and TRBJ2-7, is KAGVTQTPRYLIKTRGQQVTLSCSPISGHRSVSWYQQTPGQGLQFLFEYFSETQRNKGNFPGRFSGRQFSNSRSEMNVSTLELGDSALYLCASSLGLAGRGEQYFGPGTRLTVT.

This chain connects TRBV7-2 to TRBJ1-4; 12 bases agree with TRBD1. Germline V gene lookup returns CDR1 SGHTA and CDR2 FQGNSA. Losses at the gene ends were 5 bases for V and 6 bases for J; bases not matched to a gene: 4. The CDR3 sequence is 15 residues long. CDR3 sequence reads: CASSRDRGRDEKLFF. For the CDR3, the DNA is TGTGCCAGCAGCCGGGACAGGGGGCGCGATGAAAAACTGTTTTTT.

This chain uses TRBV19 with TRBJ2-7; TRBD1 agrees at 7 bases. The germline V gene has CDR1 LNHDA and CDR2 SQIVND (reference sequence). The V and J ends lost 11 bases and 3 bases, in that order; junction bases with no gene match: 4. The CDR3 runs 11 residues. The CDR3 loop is CASAGGYEQYF. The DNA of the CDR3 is TGTGCCTCGGCAGGGGGCTACGAGCAGTACTTC.

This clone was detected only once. CDR3 sequence: CASGLGQGGEKLFF. The CDR3 bases are TGTGCTAGTGGTTTGGGCCAGGGAGGCGAAAAACTGTTTTTT. This sequence joins TRBV12-5 and TRBJ1-4, with D possibly being TRBD1 (5 bases). The CDR3 has 14 residues. Germline CDR1 is LGHNT and CDR2 is FRNRAP. The ends were cut back, 1 base at V and 8 bases at J, with 11 bases in the middle.

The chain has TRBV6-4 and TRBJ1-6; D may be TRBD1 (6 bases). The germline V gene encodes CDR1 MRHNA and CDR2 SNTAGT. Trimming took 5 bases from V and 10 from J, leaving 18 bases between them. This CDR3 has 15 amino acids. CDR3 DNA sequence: TGTGCCAGCAGTCCGACCAGGGCCAGGGGATCACCCCTCCACTTT. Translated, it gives CASSPTRARGSPLHF.

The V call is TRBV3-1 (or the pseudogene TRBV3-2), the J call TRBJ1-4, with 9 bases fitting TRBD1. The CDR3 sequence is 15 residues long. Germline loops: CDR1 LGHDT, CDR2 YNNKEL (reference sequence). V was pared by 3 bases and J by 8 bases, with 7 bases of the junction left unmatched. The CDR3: CASSHTGQGNEKLFF. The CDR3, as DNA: TGTGCCAGCAGCCACACGGGACAGGGTAACGAAAAACTGTTTTTT.

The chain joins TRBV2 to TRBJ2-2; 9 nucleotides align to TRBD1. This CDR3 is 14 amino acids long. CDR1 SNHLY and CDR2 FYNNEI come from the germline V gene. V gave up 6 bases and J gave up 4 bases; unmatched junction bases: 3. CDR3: CASRGQGLTGELFF. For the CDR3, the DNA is TGTGCCAGCAGGGGACAGGGACTCACCGGGGAGCTGTTTTTT. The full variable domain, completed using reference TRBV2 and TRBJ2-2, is EPEVTQTPSHQVTQMGQEVILRCVPISNHLYFYWYRQILGQKVEFLVSFYNNEISEKSEIFDDQFSVERPDGSNFTLKIRSTKLEDSAMYFCASRGQGLTGELFFGEGSRLTVL.

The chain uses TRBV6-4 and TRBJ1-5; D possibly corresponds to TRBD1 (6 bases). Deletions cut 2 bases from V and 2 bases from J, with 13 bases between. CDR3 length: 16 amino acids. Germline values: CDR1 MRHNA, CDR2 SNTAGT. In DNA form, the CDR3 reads TGTGCCAGCAGTGACGAGGGCGACAGGTGCAATCAGCCCCAGCATTTT. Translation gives CASSDEGDRCNQPQHF.

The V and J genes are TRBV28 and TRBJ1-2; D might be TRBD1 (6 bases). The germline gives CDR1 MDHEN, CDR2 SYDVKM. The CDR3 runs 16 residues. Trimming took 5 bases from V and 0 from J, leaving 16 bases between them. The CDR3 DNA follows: TGTGCCAGCAGTGATTATTCCAGGGGATCTAACTATGGCTACACCTTC. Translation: CASSDYSRGSNYGYTF.

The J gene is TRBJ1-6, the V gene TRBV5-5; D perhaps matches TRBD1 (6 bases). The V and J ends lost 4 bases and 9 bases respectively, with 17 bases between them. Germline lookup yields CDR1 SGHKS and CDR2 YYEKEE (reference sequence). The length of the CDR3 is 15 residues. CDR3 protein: CASSPTPGVGSPLHF. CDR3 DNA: TGTGCCAGCAGCCCCACCCCAGGGGTCGGTTCACCCCTCCACTTT.

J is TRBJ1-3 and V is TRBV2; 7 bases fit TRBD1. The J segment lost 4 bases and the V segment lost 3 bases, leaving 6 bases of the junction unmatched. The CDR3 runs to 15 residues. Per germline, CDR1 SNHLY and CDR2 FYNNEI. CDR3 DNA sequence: TGTGCCAGCAGTGATTGGAGGGGGCAAGGAAACACCATATATTTT. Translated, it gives CASSDWRGQGNTIYF. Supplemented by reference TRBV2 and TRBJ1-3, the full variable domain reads EPEVTQTPSHQVTQMGQEVILRCVPISNHLYFYWYRQILGQKVEFLVSFYNNEISEKSEIFDDQFSVERPDGSNFTLKIRSTKLEDSAMYFCASSDWRGQGNTIYFGEGSWLTVV.

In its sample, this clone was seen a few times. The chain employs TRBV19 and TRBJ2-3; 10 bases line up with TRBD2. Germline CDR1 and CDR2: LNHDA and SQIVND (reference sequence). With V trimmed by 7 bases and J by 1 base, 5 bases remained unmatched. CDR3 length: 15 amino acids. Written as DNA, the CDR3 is TGTGCCAGTAAGCGGGGGGGCCTAGGCACAGATACGCAGTATTTT. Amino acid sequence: CASKRGGLGTDTQYF.

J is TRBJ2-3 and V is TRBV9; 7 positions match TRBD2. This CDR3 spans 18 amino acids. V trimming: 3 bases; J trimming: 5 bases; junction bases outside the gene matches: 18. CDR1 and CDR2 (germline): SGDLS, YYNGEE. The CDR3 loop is CASSGSGAGTASGDTQYF. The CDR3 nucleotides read TGTGCCAGCAGCGGCTCTGGAGCGGGGACCGCTTCTGGAGATACGCAGTATTTT.

In DNA form, the CDR3 reads TGTGCCAGCAGCACATTCCAGGGTGTTAGCACTGAAGCTTTCTTT. It encodes CASSTFQGVSTEAFF. The rearrangement joins TRBV11-2 to TRBJ1-1, with D possibly TRBD1 on 5 matching bases. V dropped 5 bases and J dropped 4 bases, with 17 bases sitting between them. The CDR3 sequence is 15 residues long. Germline V lookup: CDR1 SGHAT, CDR2 FQNNGV. Full variable domain (outside the CDR3, taken from reference TRBV11-2 and TRBJ1-1): EAGVAQSPRYKIIEKRQSVAFWCNPISGHATLYWYQQILGQGPKLLIQFQNNGVVDDSQLPKDRFSAERLKGVDSTLKIQPAKLEDSAVYLCASSTFQGVSTEAFFGQGTRLTVV.

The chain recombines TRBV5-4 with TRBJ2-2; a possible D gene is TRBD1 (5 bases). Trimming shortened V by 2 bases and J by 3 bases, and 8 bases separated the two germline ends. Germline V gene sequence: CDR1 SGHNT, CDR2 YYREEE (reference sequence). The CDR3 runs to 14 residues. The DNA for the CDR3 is TGTGCCAGCAGCTTTCCGACAGACACCGGGGAGCTGTTTTTT. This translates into CASSFPTDTGELFF.

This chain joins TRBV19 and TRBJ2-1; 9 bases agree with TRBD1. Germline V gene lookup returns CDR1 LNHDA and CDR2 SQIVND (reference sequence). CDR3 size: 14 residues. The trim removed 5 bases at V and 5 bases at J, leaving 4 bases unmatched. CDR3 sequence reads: CASSVGTGNNEQFF. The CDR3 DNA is TGTGCCAGTAGTGTCGGGACAGGGAACAATGAGCAGTTCTTC. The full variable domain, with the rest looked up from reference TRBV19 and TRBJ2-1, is DGGITQSPKYLFRKEGQNVTLSCEQNLNHDAMYWYRQDPGQGLRLIYYSQIVNDFQKGDIAEGYSVSREKKESFPLTVTSAQKNPTAFYLCASSVGTGNNEQFFGPGTRLTVL.

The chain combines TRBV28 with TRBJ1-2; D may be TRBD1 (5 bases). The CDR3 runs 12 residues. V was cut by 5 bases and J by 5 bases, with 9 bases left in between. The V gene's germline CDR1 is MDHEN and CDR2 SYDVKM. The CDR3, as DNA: TGTGCCAGCAGTACAGGACCATATGGCTACACCTTC. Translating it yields CASSTGPYGYTF.

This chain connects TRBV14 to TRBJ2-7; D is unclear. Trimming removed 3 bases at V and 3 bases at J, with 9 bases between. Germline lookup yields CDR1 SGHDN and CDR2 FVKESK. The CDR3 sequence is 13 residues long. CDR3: CASSQGRGYEQYF. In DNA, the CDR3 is TGTGCCAGCAGCCAGGGTAGAGGCTACGAGCAGTACTTC. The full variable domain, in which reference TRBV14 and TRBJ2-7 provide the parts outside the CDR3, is EAGVTQFPSHSVIEKGQTVTLRCDPISGHDNLYWYRRVMGKEIKFLLHFVKESKQDESGMPNNRFLAERTGGTYSTLKVQPAELEDSGVYFCASSQGRGYEQYFGPGTRLTVT.

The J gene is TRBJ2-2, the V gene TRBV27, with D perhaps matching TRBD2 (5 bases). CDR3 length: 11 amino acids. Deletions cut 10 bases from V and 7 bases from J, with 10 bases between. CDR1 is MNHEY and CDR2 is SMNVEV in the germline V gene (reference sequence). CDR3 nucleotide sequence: TGTGCCATCCGGGGTGGCGGGGAGCTGTTTTTT. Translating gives CAIRGGGELFF.

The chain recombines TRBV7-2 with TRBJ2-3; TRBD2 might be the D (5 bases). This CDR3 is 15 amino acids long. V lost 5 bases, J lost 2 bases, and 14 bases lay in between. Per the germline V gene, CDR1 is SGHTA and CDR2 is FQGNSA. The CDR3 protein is CASSPWTGNTDTQYF. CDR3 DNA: TGTGCCAGCAGCCCCTGGACGGGAAACACAGATACGCAGTATTTT.

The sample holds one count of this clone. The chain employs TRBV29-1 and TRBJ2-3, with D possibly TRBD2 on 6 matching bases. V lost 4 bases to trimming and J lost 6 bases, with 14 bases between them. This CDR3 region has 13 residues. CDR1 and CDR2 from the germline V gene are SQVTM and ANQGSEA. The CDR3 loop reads CSVVQLAADTQYF. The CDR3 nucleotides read TGCAGCGTTGTACAACTAGCTGCCGATACGCAGTATTTT.

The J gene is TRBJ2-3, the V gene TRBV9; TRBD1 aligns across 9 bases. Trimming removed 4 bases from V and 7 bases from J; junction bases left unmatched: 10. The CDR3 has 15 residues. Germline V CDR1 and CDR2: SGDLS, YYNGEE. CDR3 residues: CASSLSGQGTNTQYF. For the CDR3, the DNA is TGTGCCAGCAGCCTTTCGGGACAGGGTACGAATACGCAGTATTTT.

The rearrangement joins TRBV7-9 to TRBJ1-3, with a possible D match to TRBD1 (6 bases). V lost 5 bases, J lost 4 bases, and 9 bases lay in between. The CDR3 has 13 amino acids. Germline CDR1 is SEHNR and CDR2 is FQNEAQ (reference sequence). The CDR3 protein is CASSADRGNTIYF. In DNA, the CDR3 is TGTGCCAGCAGCGCGGACAGAGGAAACACCATATATTTT.

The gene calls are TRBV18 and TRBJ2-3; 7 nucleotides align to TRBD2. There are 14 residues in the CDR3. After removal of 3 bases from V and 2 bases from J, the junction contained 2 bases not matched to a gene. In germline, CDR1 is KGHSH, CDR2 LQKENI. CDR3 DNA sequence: TGTGCCAGCTCACCCGGGACTAACACAGATACGCAGTATTTT. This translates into CASSPGTNTDTQYF.

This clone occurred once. The CDR3 spells CASSPRQGFGNTIYF. Written as DNA, the CDR3 is TGTGCCAGCAGCCCCCGACAGGGTTTTGGAAACACCATATATTTT. This chain links TRBV7-2 with TRBJ1-3; 7 nucleotides line up with TRBD1. This CDR3 contains 15 residues. V gave up 5 bases and J gave up 3 bases; unmatched junction bases: 7. Looked up from germline, CDR1 is SGHTA and CDR2 is FQGNSA.

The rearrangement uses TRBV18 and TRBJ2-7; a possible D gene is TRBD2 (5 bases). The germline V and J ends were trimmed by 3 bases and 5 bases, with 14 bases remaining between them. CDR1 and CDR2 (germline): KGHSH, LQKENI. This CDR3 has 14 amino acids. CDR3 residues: CASSPESSDHEQYF. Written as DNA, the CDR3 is TGTGCCAGCTCACCCGAGAGTAGCGACCACGAGCAGTACTTC.